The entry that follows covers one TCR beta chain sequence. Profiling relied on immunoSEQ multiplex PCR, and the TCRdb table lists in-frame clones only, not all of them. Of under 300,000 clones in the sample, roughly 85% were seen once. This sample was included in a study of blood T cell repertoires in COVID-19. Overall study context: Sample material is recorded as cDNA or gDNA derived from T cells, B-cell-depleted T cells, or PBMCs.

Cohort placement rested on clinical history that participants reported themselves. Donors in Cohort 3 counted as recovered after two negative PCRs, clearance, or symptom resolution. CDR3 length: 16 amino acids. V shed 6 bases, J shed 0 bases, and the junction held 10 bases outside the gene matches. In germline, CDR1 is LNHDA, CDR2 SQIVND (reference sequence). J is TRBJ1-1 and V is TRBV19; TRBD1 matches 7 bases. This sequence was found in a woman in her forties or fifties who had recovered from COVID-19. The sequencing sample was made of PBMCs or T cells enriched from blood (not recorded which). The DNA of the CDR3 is TGTGCCAGTAGCTCCAGACAGGGATCAATGAACACTGAAGCTTTCTTT. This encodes CASSSRQGSMNTEAFF.